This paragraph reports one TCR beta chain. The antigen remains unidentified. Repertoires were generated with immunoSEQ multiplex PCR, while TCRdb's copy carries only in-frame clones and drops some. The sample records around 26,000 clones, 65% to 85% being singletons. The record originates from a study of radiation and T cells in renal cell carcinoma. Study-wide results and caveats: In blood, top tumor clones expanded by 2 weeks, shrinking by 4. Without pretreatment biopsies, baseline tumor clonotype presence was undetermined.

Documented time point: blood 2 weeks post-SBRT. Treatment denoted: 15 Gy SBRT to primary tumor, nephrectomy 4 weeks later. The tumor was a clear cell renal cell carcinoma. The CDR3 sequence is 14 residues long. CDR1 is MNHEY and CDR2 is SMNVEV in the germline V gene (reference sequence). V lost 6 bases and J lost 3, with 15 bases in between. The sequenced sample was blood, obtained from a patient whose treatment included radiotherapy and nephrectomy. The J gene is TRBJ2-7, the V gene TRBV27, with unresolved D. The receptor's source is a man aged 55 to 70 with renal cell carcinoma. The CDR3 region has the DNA TGTGCCAGCAGCCCCACCCGTGCTCACTACGAGCAGTACTTC. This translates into CASSPTRAHYEQYF.